This entry describes one T cell receptor beta chain. Its target is unknown. The ends lost 0 bases at V and 7 bases at J; junction bases unmatched: 11. The CDR3 totals 17 residues. Germline V gene sequence: CDR1 SGDLS, CDR2 YYNGEE. The sample originates from a study of shared clonotypes between healthy human individuals. Only in-frame clones appear in the TCRdb table, and some are missing; sequencing was by immunoSEQ multiplex PCR. The table includes 2.3 million or so clones, 85% to 95% detected once. Overall study findings and caveats: For naive CD4 cells, roughly 5% of clonotypes were shared across a handful of donors. Among non-shared clonotypes, generation probabilities were lower than among those shared by all four donors. Clonotype sharing levels among donors were expected to vary with sequencing depth.

CD4+ cells yielded CD45RA+ naive and CD45RA-negative memory subsets. This rearrangement joins TRBV9 to TRBJ1-2; 11 nucleotides align to TRBD1. This sequence originates from a man between 18 and 29 years old in good health. Some clones in this sample may be carry-over from other donors' samples. Sequenced material: naive CD4+ T cells from PBMCs. Regarding subset: CD45RA+ positively selected. CDR3 DNA: TGTGCCAGCAGCGTAGAACCCCGGACAGGGGGCTTTGGTGGCTACACCTTC. It encodes CASSVEPRTGGFGGYTF.